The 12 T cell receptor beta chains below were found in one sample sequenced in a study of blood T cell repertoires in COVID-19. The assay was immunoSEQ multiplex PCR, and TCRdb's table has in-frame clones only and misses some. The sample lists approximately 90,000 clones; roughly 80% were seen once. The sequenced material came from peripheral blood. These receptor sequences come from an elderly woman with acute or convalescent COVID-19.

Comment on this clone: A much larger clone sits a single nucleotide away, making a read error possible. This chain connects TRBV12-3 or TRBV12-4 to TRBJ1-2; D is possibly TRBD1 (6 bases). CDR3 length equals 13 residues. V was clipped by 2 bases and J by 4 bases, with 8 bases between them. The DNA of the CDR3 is TGTGCCAGCAGTTTAACAGGGCCCTATGGCTACACCTTC. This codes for CASSLTGPYGYTF.

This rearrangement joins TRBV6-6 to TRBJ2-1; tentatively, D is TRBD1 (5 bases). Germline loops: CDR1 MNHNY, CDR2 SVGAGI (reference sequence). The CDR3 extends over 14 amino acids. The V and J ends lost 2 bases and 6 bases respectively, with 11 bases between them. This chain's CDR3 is CASSYPGQGNEQFF. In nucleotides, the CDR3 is TGTGCCAGCAGTTACCCCGGGCAGGGCAATGAGCAGTTCTTC.

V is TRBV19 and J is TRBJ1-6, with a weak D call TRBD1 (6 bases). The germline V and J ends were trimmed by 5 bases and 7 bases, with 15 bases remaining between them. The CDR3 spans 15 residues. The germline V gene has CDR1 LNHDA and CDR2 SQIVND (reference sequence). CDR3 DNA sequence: TGTGCCAGTAGTGTCCTCGGACAGACAAATTCACCCCTCCACTTT. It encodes CASSVLGQTNSPLHF.

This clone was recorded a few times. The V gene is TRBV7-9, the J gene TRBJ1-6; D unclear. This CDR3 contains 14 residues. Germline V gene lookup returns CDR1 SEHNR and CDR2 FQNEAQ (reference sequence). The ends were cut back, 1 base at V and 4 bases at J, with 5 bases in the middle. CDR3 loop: CASSLEQYNSPLHF. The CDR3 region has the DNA TGTGCCAGCAGCTTAGAACAGTATAATTCACCCCTCCACTTT.

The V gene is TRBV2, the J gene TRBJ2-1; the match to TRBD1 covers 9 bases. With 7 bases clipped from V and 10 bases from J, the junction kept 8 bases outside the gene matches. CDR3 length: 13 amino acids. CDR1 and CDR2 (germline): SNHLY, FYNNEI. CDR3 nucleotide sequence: TGTGCCAGCAAGGGGACAGGGCATGGAGAGCAGTTCTTC. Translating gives CASKGTGHGEQFF.

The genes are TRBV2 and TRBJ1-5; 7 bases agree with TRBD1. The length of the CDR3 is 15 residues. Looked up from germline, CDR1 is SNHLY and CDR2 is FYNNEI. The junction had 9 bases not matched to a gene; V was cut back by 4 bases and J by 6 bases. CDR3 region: CASSATGVTRQPQHF. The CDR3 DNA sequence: TGTGCCAGCAGTGCAACAGGGGTTACTCGTCAGCCCCAGCATTTT.

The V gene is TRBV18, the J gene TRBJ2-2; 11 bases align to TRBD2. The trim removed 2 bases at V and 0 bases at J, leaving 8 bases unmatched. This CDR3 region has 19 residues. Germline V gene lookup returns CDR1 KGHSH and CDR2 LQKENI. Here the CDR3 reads CASSPSVLAGASNTGELFF. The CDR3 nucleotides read TGTGCCAGCTCACCATCGGTACTAGCGGGGGCCTCGAACACCGGGGAGCTGTTTTTT.

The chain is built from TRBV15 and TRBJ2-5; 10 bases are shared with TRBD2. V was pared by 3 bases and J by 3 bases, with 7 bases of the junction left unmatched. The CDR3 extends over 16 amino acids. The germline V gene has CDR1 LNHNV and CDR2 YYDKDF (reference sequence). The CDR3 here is CATSSYGTSVKETQYF. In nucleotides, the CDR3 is TGTGCCACCAGCAGTTACGGGACTAGCGTCAAAGAGACCCAGTACTTC.

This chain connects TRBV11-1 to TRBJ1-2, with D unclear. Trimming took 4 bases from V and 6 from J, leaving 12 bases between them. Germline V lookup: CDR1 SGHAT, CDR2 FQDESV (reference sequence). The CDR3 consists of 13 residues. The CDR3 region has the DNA TGTGCCAGCAGCTCGTATTGGACTGATGGCTACACCTTC. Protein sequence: CASSSYWTDGYTF. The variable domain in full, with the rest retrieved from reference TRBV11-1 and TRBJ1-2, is EAEVAQSPRYKITEKSQAVAFWCDPISGHATLYWYRQILGQGPELLVQFQDESVVDDSQLPKDRFSAERLKGVDSTLKIQPAELGDSAMYLCASSSYWTDGYTFGSGTRLTVV.

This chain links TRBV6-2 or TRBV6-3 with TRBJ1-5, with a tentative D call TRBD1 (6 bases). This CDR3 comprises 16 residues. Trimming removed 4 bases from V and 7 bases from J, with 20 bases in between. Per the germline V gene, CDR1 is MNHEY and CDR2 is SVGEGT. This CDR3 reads CASSWGGRGRTQPQHF. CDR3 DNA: TGTGCCAGCAGTTGGGGGGGCAGGGGAAGGACACAGCCCCAGCATTTT.

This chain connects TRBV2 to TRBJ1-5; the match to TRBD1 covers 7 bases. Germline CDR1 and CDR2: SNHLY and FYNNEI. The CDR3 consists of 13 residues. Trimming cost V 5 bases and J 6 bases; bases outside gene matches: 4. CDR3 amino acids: CASSPTGTQPQHF. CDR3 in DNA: TGTGCCAGCAGTCCGACAGGGACTCAGCCCCAGCATTTT.

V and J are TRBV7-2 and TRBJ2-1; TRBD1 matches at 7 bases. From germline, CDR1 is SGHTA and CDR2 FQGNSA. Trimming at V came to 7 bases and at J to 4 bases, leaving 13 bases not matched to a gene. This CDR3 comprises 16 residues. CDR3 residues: CASTSSGTELYNEQFF. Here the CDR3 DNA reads TGTGCCAGCACCTCCTCCGGGACAGAACTTTACAATGAGCAGTTCTTC.